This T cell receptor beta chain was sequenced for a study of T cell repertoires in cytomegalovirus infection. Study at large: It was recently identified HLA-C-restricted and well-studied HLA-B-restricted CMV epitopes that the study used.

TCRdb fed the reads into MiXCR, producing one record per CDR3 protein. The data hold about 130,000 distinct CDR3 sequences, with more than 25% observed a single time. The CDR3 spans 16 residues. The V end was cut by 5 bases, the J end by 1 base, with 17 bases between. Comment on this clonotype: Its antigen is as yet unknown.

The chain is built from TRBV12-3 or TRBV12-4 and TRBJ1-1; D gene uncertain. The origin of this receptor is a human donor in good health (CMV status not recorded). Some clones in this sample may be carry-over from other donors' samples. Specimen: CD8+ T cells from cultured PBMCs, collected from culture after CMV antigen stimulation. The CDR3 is CASSPPTRRWNTEAFF. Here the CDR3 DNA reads TGTGCCAGCAGTCCACCCACCCGACGGTGGAACACTGAAGCTTTCTTT.